This passage covers 11 T cell receptor beta chains from one sample sequenced in a study of blood T cell repertoires in COVID-19. Data came from immunoSEQ multiplex PCR; TCRdb stores just in-frame clones and leaves some out. The table shows around 260,000 clones, with 75% to 90% occurring only once. Material: peripheral blood. These receptors came from a man under 40 with active or convalescent COVID-19.

This clone was observed a handful of times. J is TRBJ2-1 and V is TRBV19, with D possibly matching TRBD1 (8 bases). The CDR3 covers 16 residues. Germline V gene data show CDR1 as LNHDA and CDR2 as SQIVND (reference sequence). Trimming pared 7 bases from V and 6 bases from J, leaving 22 bases between. The CDR3: CASTQTGGAYTNEQFF. The CDR3 nucleotides are TGTGCCAGTACCCAAACAGGGGGGGCTTACACCAATGAGCAGTTCTTC.

The chain carries TRBV2 and TRBJ1-1, with 7 bases aligning to TRBD1. The CDR3 totals 14 residues. The V gene end was trimmed by 0 bases and the J gene end by 4 bases; junction bases not matched to a gene: 2. Per the germline V gene, CDR1 is SNHLY and CDR2 is FYNNEI. CDR3 protein: CASSEAGGPTEAFF. Written as DNA, the CDR3 is TGTGCCAGCAGTGAAGCAGGGGGCCCCACTGAAGCTTTCTTT.

The V call is TRBV6-4, the J call TRBJ1-2; perhaps TRBD1 as D (6 bases). Germline V gene data show CDR1 as MRHNA and CDR2 as SNTAGT. V lost 6 bases, J lost 2 bases, and 10 bases lay in between. This CDR3 has 13 residues. CDR3 amino acids: CASSPGTNYGYTF. The CDR3 coding sequence is TGTGCCAGCAGCCCAGGGACAAACTATGGCTACACCTTC.

The chain has TRBV2 and TRBJ1-2; 7 bases fit TRBD1. The CDR3 is made up of 13 amino acids. Trimming took 2 bases from V and 8 from J; bases not matched to a gene: 5. CDR1 is SNHLY and CDR2 is FYNNEI in the germline V gene. The CDR3 nucleotides read TGTGCCAGCAGTGAAAGACAGGGCCGCGGCTACACCTTC. This gives the protein CASSERQGRGYTF.

V usage is TRBV5-1 and J usage is TRBJ2-3; possibly TRBD2 for D (5 bases). The CDR3 covers 11 residues. The germline V gene has CDR1 SGHRS and CDR2 YFSETQ. With 7 bases removed from V and 11 bases from J, the gap between germline ends came to 14 bases. This chain's CDR3 is CASQERRKQYF. CDR3 bases: TGCGCCAGCCAAGAGCGGAGAAAGCAGTATTTT.

The chain has TRBV30 and TRBJ1-6; possible D gene TRBD1, 5 bases. Germline V CDR1 and CDR2: GTSNPN, SVGIG (reference sequence). V was cut by 4 bases and J by 7 bases, with 17 bases left in between. This CDR3 spans 15 amino acids. CDR3 protein: CAWIKTGRTNSPLHF. CDR3 sequence (DNA): TGTGCCTGGATAAAAACAGGACGGACGAATTCACCCCTCCACTTT.

The J gene is TRBJ2-3, the V gene TRBV13; 7 bases line up with TRBD2. Trimming at V came to 0 bases and at J to 1 base, leaving 4 bases not matched to a gene. The germline CDR1 and CDR2 sequences are PRHDT and FYEKMQ (reference sequence). The CDR3 has 16 residues. CDR3: CASSLGAGWGTDTQYF. CDR3 DNA: TGTGCCAGCAGCTTAGGAGCGGGGTGGGGCACAGATACGCAGTATTTT.

V usage is TRBV10-1 and J usage is TRBJ1-1; TRBD1 might be the D (5 bases). This CDR3 comprises 12 residues. V was pared by 8 bases and J by 6 bases, with 13 bases between. Germline CDR1 WNHNN, CDR2 SYGVQD (reference sequence). The CDR3 here is CASGRPGAEAFF. The CDR3 DNA reads as TGCGCCAGCGGCCGCCCGGGGGCTGAAGCTTTCTTT.

This chain links TRBV5-6 with TRBJ1-6; maybe TRBD1 (6 bases). Trimming cost V 1 base and J 8 bases, with 13 bases left between them. The CDR3 extends over 15 amino acids. Germline lookup yields CDR1 SGHDT and CDR2 YYEEEE. The CDR3: CASSLLGGADSPLHF. The CDR3 DNA sequence: TGTGCCAGCAGCTTGCTAGGGGGAGCGGATTCACCCCTCCACTTT.

This rearrangement joins TRBV7-4 to TRBJ1-3; no clear D. The V gene's germline CDR1 is SGHVT and CDR2 SQSDAQ. This CDR3 comprises 17 residues. Trimming took off 7 bases at V and 4 bases at J, with 23 bases between the two ends. In nucleotides, the CDR3 is TGTGCCAGCACCTTGATTGGTGGGCCCCCCCCGGGAAACACCATATATTTT. This encodes CASTLIGGPPPGNTIYF.

Only a few counts were recorded for this clone. J is TRBJ2-6 and V is TRBV7-8; D perhaps matches TRBD1 (6 bases). The CDR3 sequence is 16 residues long. Germline lookup yields CDR1 SGHVS and CDR2 FQNEAQ. The V gene lost 0 bases and the J gene lost 2 bases, with 8 bases spanning the gap. DNA for the CDR3: TGTGCCAGCAGCTTAGCGGGGACAACTGGGGCCAACGTCCTGACTTTC. This sequence encodes CASSLAGTTGANVLTF. Filled out from reference TRBV7-8 and TRBJ2-6, the complete variable domain reads GAGVSQSPRYKVAKRGQDVALRCDPISGHVSLFWYQQALGQGPEFLTYFQNEAQLDKSGLPSDRFFAERPEGSVSTLKIQRTQQEDSAVYLCASSLAGTTGANVLTFGAGSRLTVL.